A single sample gave rise to the 10 T cell receptor beta chains below, sequenced in a study of T cell changes during pregnancy in multiple sclerosis. Clones were sequenced by immunoSEQ multiplex PCR, and TCRdb holds only the in-frame ones, with some missing. The sample lists about 83,000 clones, about nine tenths seen once, with around 3.3% in the top ten. The sample here was PBMCs, taken in the first trimester of pregnancy. The receptor source for this set is a female donor in good health, serving as a control in a pregnancy study. Some clones in this sample may be carry-over from other donors' samples.

The rearrangement links TRBV21-1 to TRBJ2-1; the DNA was not used to check the table's D call, TRBD1. TRBV21-1 counts as a pseudogene. The CDR3 sequence is 16 residues long. This chain's CDR3 is CASSKGQGDTYNEQFF. In DNA, the CDR3 is TGTGCCAGCAGCAAGGGACAGGGGGACACCTACAATGAGCAGTTCTTC.

The CDR3 nucleotides read TGTGCCATCAGTGAGGGACAGGGGGCACGAGAGCAGTACTTC. Amino acids: CAISEGQGAREQYF. The V gene is TRBV10-3, the J gene TRBJ2-7; 11 bases agree with TRBD1. This CDR3 comprises 14 residues. Germline V gives CDR1 ENHRY, CDR2 SYGVKD. After removal of 2 bases from V and 7 bases from J, the junction contained 4 bases not matched to a gene.

The CDR3 sequence: CASGPGADTQYF. The CDR3 coding sequence is TGTGCCAGCGGACCGGGGGCAGATACGCAGTATTTT. This chain uses TRBV7-9 with TRBJ2-3, with D possibly matching TRBD2 (6 bases). CDR1 SEHNR and CDR2 FQNEAQ come from the germline V gene (reference sequence). The CDR3 covers 12 residues. Trimming stripped 8 bases from V and 4 bases from J, with 10 bases between.

The J gene is TRBJ1-5, the V gene TRBV14; TRBD1 matches 8 bases. CDR1 and CDR2 (germline): SGHDN, FVKESK. The length of the CDR3 is 14 residues. After removal of 1 base from V and 7 bases from J, the junction contained 3 bases not matched to a gene. This CDR3 reads CASSQGQGIQPQHF. The CDR3 nucleotides read TGTGCCAGCAGCCAAGGACAGGGGATACAGCCCCAGCATTTT.

The chain couples TRBV27 to TRBJ1-1; D not certain. V was shortened by 0 bases and J by 1 base, with 3 bases between the two germline ends. The CDR3 covers 13 residues. Germline CDR1 is MNHEY and CDR2 is SMNVEV (reference sequence). CDR3 sequence reads: CASSLSANTEAFF. CDR3 nucleotide sequence: TGTGCCAGCAGTTTATCAGCGAACACTGAAGCTTTCTTT.

The chain couples TRBV6-5 to TRBJ2-7; D gene ambiguous. Germline values: CDR1 MNHEY, CDR2 SVGAGI. The ends were cut back, 11 bases at V and 3 bases at J, with 14 bases in the middle. The length of the CDR3 is 12 residues. As DNA, the CDR3 is TGTGCCTCCCGAGGTAGAAGCTACGAGCAGTACTTC. Its protein product is CASRGRSYEQYF.

The gene calls are TRBV5-6 and TRBJ2-3; the D is unclear. CDR3 length: 13 amino acids. Looked up from germline, CDR1 is SGHDT and CDR2 is YYEEEE. Deletions cut 0 bases from V and 1 base from J, with 3 bases between. The CDR3 bases are TGTGCCAGCAGCTTGGCGGGCACAGATACGCAGTATTTT. Amino acid sequence: CASSLAGTDTQYF.

CDR3: CASSQLPGGAFF. CDR3 coding DNA: TGTGCCAGCAGCCAGCTCCCAGGGGGAGCTTTCTTT. V is TRBV14 and J is TRBJ1-1, with 7 bases aligning to TRBD1. The CDR3 length is 12 residues. Germline V lookup: CDR1 SGHDN, CDR2 FVKESK. V was pared by 3 bases and J by 10 bases, with 5 bases of the junction left unmatched.

V and J are TRBV6-1 and TRBJ2-7, with 8 positions matching TRBD2. The CDR3 consists of 14 residues. V dropped 6 bases and J dropped 1; count of bases not matched to a gene: 5. CDR1 and CDR2 from the germline V gene are MNHNS and SASEGT. The CDR3: CASSGTSSSYEQYF. DNA of the CDR3: TGTGCCAGCAGCGGGACTAGTTCGTCCTACGAGCAGTACTTC.

The chain employs TRBV6-1 and TRBJ1-6; maybe TRBD1 (6 bases). CDR1 is MNHNS, CDR2 SASEGT, per germline. Deletions cut 1 base from V and 10 bases from J, with 14 bases between. The CDR3 sequence is 15 residues long. CDR3 nucleotide sequence: TGTGCCAGCAGTGAAGAGGCAGGGGTGGACTCACCCCTCCACTTT. Its protein product is CASSEEAGVDSPLHF.